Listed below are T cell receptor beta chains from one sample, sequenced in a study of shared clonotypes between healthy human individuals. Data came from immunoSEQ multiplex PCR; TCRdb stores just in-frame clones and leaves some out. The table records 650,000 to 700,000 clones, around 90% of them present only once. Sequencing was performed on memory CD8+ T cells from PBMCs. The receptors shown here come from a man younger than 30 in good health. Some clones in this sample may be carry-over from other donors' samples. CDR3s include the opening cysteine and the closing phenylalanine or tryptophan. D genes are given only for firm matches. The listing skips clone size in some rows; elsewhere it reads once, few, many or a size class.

CDR3: CSGGFEWGAGNTEAFF; DNA: TGCAGTGGCGGTTTCGAATGGGGCGCGGGGAACACTGAAGCTTTCTTT; size: NA; J: TRBJ1-1; D: NA; V: TRBV29-1
CDR3: CASSTFGGSYNEQFF; DNA: TGTGCCAGCAGCACCTTTGGGGGGTCCTACAATGAGCAGTTCTTC; size: NA; J: TRBJ2-1; D: NA; V: TRBV7-9
CDR3: CASGLTGIVSEAFF; DNA: TGCGCCAGCGGACTTACAGGGATTGTATCTGAAGCTTTCTTT; size: NA; J: TRBJ1-1; D: NA; V: TRBV5-1
CDR3: CASSRGPLSYEQYF; DNA: TGTGCCAGCAGTCGGGGCCCCCTCTCCTACGAGCAGTACTTC; size: NA; J: TRBJ2-7; D: NA; V: TRBV28
CDR3: CASSEDLRVGDSNQPQHF; DNA: TGTGCCAGCAGTGAAGATTTGAGGGTAGGGGATAGCAATCAGCCCCAGCATTTT; size: once; J: TRBJ1-5; D: NA; V: TRBV2
CDR3: CASSQEVLASGFDEQYF; DNA: TGTGCCAGCAGCCAAGAGGTTCTGGCTAGCGGGTTCGACGAGCAGTACTTC; size: NA; J: TRBJ2-7; D: TRBD2; V: TRBV4-2
CDR3: CASSSPPGIQGENEKLFF; DNA: TGTGCCAGCAGTTCCCCCCCCGGCATCCAGGGGGAGAATGAAAAACTGTTTTTT; size: NA; J: TRBJ1-4; D: TRBD1; V: TRBV27
CDR3: CASSLRLADYNEQFF; DNA: TGCGCCAGCAGCCTTCGACTAGCGGATTACAATGAGCAGTTCTTC; size: NA; J: TRBJ2-1; D: TRBD2; V: TRBV4-3
CDR3: CASSGDGNEQFF; DNA: TGTGCCAGTAGTGGGGACGGGAATGAGCAGTTCTTC; size: NA; J: TRBJ2-1; D: NA; V: TRBV19
CDR3: CASSRGVHQETQYF; DNA: TGCGCCAGCAGCCGGGGGGTACACCAAGAGACCCAGTACTTC; size: NA; J: TRBJ2-5; D: NA; V: TRBV4-3
CDR3: CASSFEGGDDTDTQYF; DNA: TGTGCCAGCAGCTTCGAAGGCGGCGACGACACAGATACGCAGTATTTT; size: NA; J: TRBJ2-3; D: NA; V: TRBV5-4
CDR3: CSVGGDTQYF; DNA: TGCAGCGTTGGGGGAGATACGCAGTATTTT; size: NA; J: TRBJ2-3; D: NA; V: TRBV29-1
CDR3: CAGRPGSSYEQYF; DNA: TGTGCCGGCCGCCCCGGGAGCTCCTACGAGCAGTACTTC; size: NA; J: TRBJ2-7; D: NA; V: TRBV2
CDR3: CASSLGSVLSGNTIYF; DNA: TGTGCCAGCAGCCTCGGATCGGTACTCTCTGGAAACACCATATATTTT; size: NA; J: TRBJ1-3; D: NA; V: TRBV5-6
CDR3: CASSFQDRGWDGYIF; DNA: TGTGCCAGCAGTTTCCAGGACAGGGGATGGGATGGCTACATCTTC; size: once; J: TRBJ1-2; D: TRBD1; V: TRBV28
CDR3: CASSLAPGTDYGYTF; DNA: TGTGCCAGCAGCTTAGCCCCCGGGACAGACTATGGCTACACCTTC; size: NA; J: TRBJ1-2; D: TRBD1; V: TRBV7-9
CDR3: CASSPHTDTQYF; DNA: TGTGCCAGCAGCCCCCACACAGATACGCAGTATTTT; size: NA; J: TRBJ2-3; D: NA; V: TRBV7-9
CDR3: CASSTGPSSSYEQYF; DNA: TGTGCCAGCAGCACAGGGCCCTCGAGCTCCTACGAGCAGTACTTC; size: NA; J: TRBJ2-7; D: NA; V: TRBV9
CDR3: CASIGTPYEQYF; DNA: TGTGCCAGCATAGGGACTCCCTACGAGCAGTACTTC; size: NA; J: TRBJ2-7; D: NA; V: TRBV6-5
CDR3: CASTPRERGRPSPEGEQFF; DNA: TGTGCCAGCACACCACGTGAAAGAGGGAGGCCCTCACCCGAAGGTGAGCAGTTCTTC; size: once; J: TRBJ2-1; D: NA; V: TRBV7-9
CDR3: CASSLRYQETQYF; DNA: TGTGCCAGCAGTCTCCGGTACCAAGAGACCCAGTACTTC; size: NA; J: TRBJ2-5; D: NA; V: TRBV27
CDR3: CASSEDRGYGYTF; DNA: TGTGCCAGCAGTGAGGACAGGGGCTATGGCTACACCTTC; size: NA; J: TRBJ1-2; D: TRBD1; V: TRBV6-1
CDR3: CASTPGLAYEQYF; DNA: TGTGCCAGCACGCCGGGACTAGCCTACGAGCAGTACTTC; size: NA; J: TRBJ2-7; D: TRBD2; V: TRBV2
CDR3: CSVEDFGQGEANYGYTF; DNA: TGCAGCGTTGAAGATTTCGGACAGGGCGAAGCTAACTATGGCTACACCTTC; size: NA; J: TRBJ1-2; D: TRBD1; V: TRBV29-1
CDR3: CASATARLGANYGYTF; DNA: TGTGCCAGCGCGACCGCTCGACTGGGGGCTAACTATGGCTACACCTTC; size: NA; J: TRBJ1-2; D: NA; V: TRBV28
CDR3: CASSHRGATSYNEQFF; DNA: TGTGCCAGCAGCCACAGAGGAGCGACCTCCTACAATGAGCAGTTCTTC; size: NA; J: TRBJ2-1; D: NA; V: TRBV21-1
CDR3: CASSAAGRGFYNEQFF; DNA: TGTGCCAGCAGTGCGGCGGGCAGGGGTTTCTACAATGAGCAGTTCTTC; size: NA; J: TRBJ2-1; D: NA; V: TRBV6-1
CDR3: CASSSRGLVDEKLFF; DNA: TGTGCCAGCAGCTCCCGGGGACTGGTGGATGAAAAACTGTTTTTT; size: NA; J: TRBJ1-4; D: NA; V: TRBV13
CDR3: CASSSRTQSLAGGQETQYF; DNA: TGTGCCAGCAGCTCAAGGACACAATCACTAGCGGGAGGCCAAGAGACCCAGTACTTC; size: NA; J: TRBJ2-5; D: TRBD2; V: TRBV13
CDR3: CASSPHLASLTEAFF; DNA: TGTGCCAGCTCACCCCACCTTGCCAGCCTCACTGAAGCTTTCTTT; size: NA; J: TRBJ1-1; D: NA; V: TRBV18
CDR3: CASSYSTPGGTEAFF; DNA: TGTGCCAGCAGTTACTCGACCCCAGGGGGCACTGAAGCTTTCTTT; size: NA; J: TRBJ1-1; D: TRBD1; V: TRBV6-6
CDR3: CASSARGRSTDTQYF; DNA: TGTGCCAGCAGCGCCCGGGGGAGGAGCACAGATACGCAGTATTTT; size: NA; J: TRBJ2-3; D: NA; V: TRBV9
CDR3: CASSLTGHRTGELFF; DNA: TGTGCCAGCAGTTTAACGGGACACCGCACCGGGGAGCTGTTTTTT; size: many; J: TRBJ2-2; D: NA; V: TRBV27
CDR3: CASSSGLAVYNEQFF; DNA: TGTGCCAGCAGTTCAGGACTAGCGGTCTACAATGAGCAGTTCTTC; size: once; J: TRBJ2-1; D: TRBD2; V: TRBV27
CDR3: CASSLYPTGYYNEQFF; DNA: TGTGCCAGCAGTTTATACCCCACCGGGTACTACAATGAGCAGTTCTTC; size: NA; J: TRBJ2-1; D: NA; V: TRBV27
CDR3: CASSLVYEQYF; DNA: TGTGCCAGCAGCTTAGTGTACGAGCAGTACTTC; size: NA; J: TRBJ2-7; D: NA; V: TRBV7-8
CDR3: CASSPRTDTQYF; DNA: TGTGCCAGCAGCCCACGAACAGATACGCAGTATTTT; size: NA; J: TRBJ2-3; D: NA; V: TRBV28
CDR3: CASSREAGSDTEAFF; DNA: TGTGCCAGCAGTCGTGAAGCGGGATCAGACACTGAAGCTTTCTTT; size: NA; J: TRBJ1-1; D: NA; V: TRBV28
CDR3: CASSLRGPKYEQYF; DNA: TGTGCCAGCAGCTTAAGGGGGCCTAAGTACGAGCAGTACTTC; size: NA; J: TRBJ2-7; D: TRBD1; V: TRBV7-8
CDR3: CASTFPGASGTSYNEQFF; DNA: TGTGCCAGCACCTTCCCGGGGGCTAGCGGGACCTCCTACAATGAGCAGTTCTTC; size: NA; J: TRBJ2-1; D: TRBD2; V: TRBV7-9
CDR3: CASSIFSGRRTYEQYF; DNA: TGTGCCAGTAGTATTTTCAGCGGGAGAAGGACCTACGAGCAGTACTTC; size: NA; J: TRBJ2-7; D: TRBD2; V: TRBV19
CDR3: CASSEKGKAFF; DNA: TGTGCCAGCAGCGAAAAGGGGAAAGCTTTCTTT; size: NA; J: TRBJ1-1; D: NA; V: TRBV7-8
CDR3: CASSWGLPYEQYF; DNA: TGTGCCAGCAGTTGGGGGTTACCCTACGAGCAGTACTTC; size: NA; J: TRBJ2-7; D: NA; V: TRBV2
CDR3: CASSFRRYVEKLFF; DNA: TGTGCCAGCAGTTTCAGAAGATATGTGGAAAAACTGTTTTTT; size: NA; J: TRBJ1-4; D: NA; V: TRBV28
CDR3: CATSKTSNEQFF; DNA: TGTGCCACCAGCAAGACTTCTAATGAGCAGTTCTTC; size: few; J: TRBJ2-1; D: NA; V: TRBV15
CDR3: CASRTGRGAETQYF; DNA: TGTGCCAGCAGGACAGGCCGCGGAGCAGAGACCCAGTACTTC; size: NA; J: TRBJ2-5; D: NA; V: TRBV6-5
CDR3: CASSYGRANTGELFF; DNA: TGTGCCAGCAGTTACGGACGGGCGAACACCGGGGAGCTGTTTTTT; size: once; J: TRBJ2-2; D: NA; V: TRBV6-6
CDR3: CAISELTDTQYF; DNA: TGTGCCATCAGTGAGTTAACAGATACGCAGTATTTT; size: NA; J: TRBJ2-3; D: NA; V: TRBV10-3
CDR3: CASSSPHEQYF; DNA: TGTGCCAGCAGTTCCCCTCACGAGCAGTACTTC; size: NA; J: TRBJ2-7; D: NA; V: TRBV27